This TCR beta chain was obtained from a study of blood T cell repertoires in COVID-19. Only in-frame clones appear in the TCRdb table, and some are missing; sequencing was by immunoSEQ multiplex PCR. This table holds around 130,000 clones, 88% found once. Germline loops: CDR1 LNHDA, CDR2 SQIVND (reference sequence). The ends were cut back, 6 bases at V and 2 bases at J, with 10 bases in the middle. There are 13 residues in the CDR3. The V gene is TRBV19, the J gene TRBJ1-1; D may be TRBD1 (6 bases). The clonotype was recovered from a human donor with COVID-19, enrolled during active disease. The donor label of this sample is uncertain. The material sequenced was peripheral blood. The CDR3 coding sequence is TGTGCCAGTAGGGGGGCAGGTAACACTGAAGCTTTCTTT. This codes for CASRGAGNTEAFF.